These T cell receptor beta chains were read from a single sample in a study of technical replicates of blood from several donors. Using immunoSEQ multiplex PCR, the repertoire was profiled, and TCRdb retains in-frame clones only, with some absent. The sample includes about 56,000 clones, nearly 95% of them seen just once. Sequenced sample: PBMCs. These receptors all stem from a human donor in good health. Some clones in this sample may be carry-over from other donors' samples. CDR3s include the opening cysteine and the closing phenylalanine or tryptophan. A D gene is named only where the DNA matches it firmly. A clone size is listed for some rows: how often the clone was seen (once, few, many), or a class if it is expanded.

CDR3 DNA: TGTGCCAGCAGCAGAGGCGGGAATCAGCCCCAGCATTTT
CDR3 protein: CASSRGGNQPQHF
clone size: -
V gene: TRBV5-6
J gene: TRBJ1-5
D gene: -

CDR3 DNA: TGTGCCAGCAGCGTAGTTGCGGGAGGGACAGATACGCAGTATTTT
CDR3 protein: CASSVVAGGTDTQYF
clone size: -
V gene: TRBV9
J gene: TRBJ2-3
D gene: TRBD2

CDR3 DNA: TGTGCCACCCGGGGGGATCCCTCTGGAAACACCATATATTTT
CDR3 protein: CATRGDPSGNTIYF
clone size: -
V gene: TRBV6-5
J gene: TRBJ1-3
D gene: -

CDR3 DNA: TGTGCCAGCAGCTTGGCTAGTGTACTGGAGACCCAGTACTTC
CDR3 protein: CASSLASVLETQYF
clone size: -
V gene: TRBV5-6
J gene: TRBJ2-5
D gene: -

CDR3 DNA: TGTGCCAGCAGCCCCAGGTCCGGGACAGGGCGCGAGCAGTACTTC
CDR3 protein: CASSPRSGTGREQYF
clone size: -
V gene: TRBV11-1
J gene: TRBJ2-7
D gene: TRBD1

CDR3 DNA: TGTGCCAGCAGCCATGGAGGCACTGAAGCTTTCTTT
CDR3 protein: CASSHGGTEAFF
clone size: -
V gene: TRBV5-6
J gene: TRBJ1-1
D gene: -

CDR3 DNA: TGTGCCAGCAGCTTTTCGGGTAGCGGGGGGATGGGGGATACGCAGTATTTT
CDR3 protein: CASSFSGSGGMGDTQYF
clone size: once
V gene: TRBV11-2
J gene: TRBJ2-3
D gene: TRBD2

CDR3 DNA: TGTGCCAGCAGCCCCGGGGGGGGCACTGAAGCTTTCTTT
CDR3 protein: CASSPGGGTEAFF
clone size: -
V gene: TRBV6-5
J gene: TRBJ1-1
D gene: -

CDR3 DNA: TGTGCCAGCAGTTTATCTCCGGGTTCCTACGAGCAGTACTTC
CDR3 protein: CASSLSPGSYEQYF
clone size: -
V gene: TRBV27
J gene: TRBJ2-7
D gene: -

CDR3 DNA: TGCAGCGTTGTTCAACAGTTGGGCACTGAAGCTTTCTTT
CDR3 protein: CSVVQQLGTEAFF
clone size: -
V gene: TRBV29-1
J gene: TRBJ1-1
D gene: -

CDR3 DNA: TGTGCCAGCACCGCCCTCGGCGGGGGTTACAATGAGCAGTTCTTC
CDR3 protein: CASTALGGGYNEQFF
clone size: -
V gene: TRBV25-1
J gene: TRBJ2-1
D gene: TRBD2

CDR3 DNA: TGTGCCATCACCCCGGGGGGAGAGCAGTACTTC
CDR3 protein: CAITPGGEQYF
clone size: -
V gene: TRBV10-3
J gene: TRBJ2-7
D gene: TRBD2

CDR3 DNA: TGTGCCAGCAGCAAACGTGAGCGGGACCGGTTCGAGTTCGGGGGCCGAACAAGCACAGATACGCAGTATTTT
CDR3 protein: CASSKRERDRFEFGGRTSTDTQYF
clone size: -
V gene: TRBV21-1
J gene: TRBJ2-3
D gene: -